Listed below are T cell receptor beta chains from one sample, sequenced in a study of blood T cell repertoires in COVID-19. Data came from immunoSEQ multiplex PCR; TCRdb stores just in-frame clones and leaves some out. The sample records some 250,000 clones, 85% to 90% being singletons. Specimen: peripheral blood. The source of these receptors is a woman aged 25 to 39 with COVID-19, enrolled during active disease. Each CDR3 is given with its conserved first and last residue.

j_call v_call cdr3_aa
TRBJ1-6 TRBV18 CASSLDSENSPLHF
TRBJ1-2 TRBV5-8 CASSPTGPDYGYTF
TRBJ1-3 TRBV3-1/TRBV3-2 CASSPTQLRSGNTIYF
TRBJ1-6 TRBV12-1 CASLPLGQGGSPLHF
TRBJ2-1 TRBV12-5 CASGLVTSSPGRDEQFF
TRBJ2-7 TRBV4-1 CASSQDRASGPYEQYF
TRBJ2-4 TRBV19 CASSIVRGLTKNIQYF
TRBJ1-3 TRBV13 CASSLGGVAGNTIYF
TRBJ2-5 TRBV7-9 CASSPWGGTETQYF
TRBJ2-1 TRBV15 CATSRPTRDSQFF
TRBJ2-7 TRBV7-2 CASSLFGLAGDEQYF
TRBJ1-6 TRBV5-1 CASSSVGLMTYNSPLHF
TRBJ2-1 TRBV9 CASSSRDQDYNEQFF
TRBJ2-2 TRBV7-9 CASSSGSTGELFF
TRBJ2-1 TRBV6-1 CASSEAGRGGMDEQFF
TRBJ1-2 TRBV5-1 CASSLVGQDFNYGYTF
TRBJ2-1 TRBV7-8 CASSGGAYHEQFF
TRBJ2-7 TRBV28 CASSLSGTGAYEQYF
TRBJ2-2 TRBV11-2 CASSSSRLAGSTGELFF
TRBJ1-3 TRBV27 CASSLLGSSGNTIYF
TRBJ1-2 TRBV30 CAWSTLHGYTF
TRBJ1-2 TRBV3-1/TRBV3-2 CASSQVSGRGVYGYTF
TRBJ1-4 TRBV6-1 CASSEIGGWGSNEKLFF
TRBJ2-7 TRBV18 CASSSNRGGYEQYF
TRBJ2-7 TRBV12-5 CASGLPIPGTRPDKYEQYF
TRBJ2-1 TRBV30 CAWSAGTGRGNEQFF
TRBJ2-3 TRBV18 CASSPPSNTDTQYF
TRBJ2-7 TRBV18 CASSPTRNLYEQYF
TRBJ2-7 TRBV27 CASTLTGASYEQYF
TRBJ2-7 TRBV28 CASSLPASARGVYEQYF
TRBJ1-1 TRBV13 CASSLTPRTEAFF
TRBJ1-2 TRBV7-9 CASSGDRGYGYTF
TRBJ2-7 TRBV5-6 CASSFRLAGIYEQYF
TRBJ2-5 TRBV6-2/TRBV6-3 CASSYRAGEPWETQYF
TRBJ1-1 TRBV2 CASIPDRNTEAFF
TRBJ1-6 TRBV5-6 CASSMGQAQYNSPLHF
TRBJ2-3 TRBV7-8 CASSFRTDPTDTQYF
TRBJ2-5 TRBV5-4 CASSLVVSGQETQYF
TRBJ1-1 TRBV29-1 CSTTNEVVRGTEAFF
TRBJ2-7 TRBV6-5 CASSYSGGRSYEQYF
TRBJ1-5 TRBV24-1 CATSDPRTGNQPQHF
TRBJ2-2 TRBV19 CASTRTTNTGELFF
TRBJ1-6 TRBV5-4 CASSLADRDSPLHF
TRBJ1-6 TRBV28 CASSLSGTGTNSPLHF